A selection of T cell receptor beta chains follows, all from one sample in a study of blood T cell repertoires in COVID-19. Profiled with immunoSEQ multiplex PCR; TCRdb holds only in-frame clones, not every one. In the table there are about 15,000 clones, roughly 88% of which are singletons. Sequencing was carried out using peripheral blood. Receptor source: a human donor in a cohort sampled during active COVID-19. CDR3s include the opening cysteine and the closing phenylalanine or tryptophan. A D gene is named only where the DNA matches it firmly. Rows may omit the clone size; those that give it use once, few, many or a size class.

>TRBV20-1|NA|TRBD2|TRBJ2-3
TGCAGTGCTAGTCCTAGCGGGAGGTATGGAGATACGCAGTATTTT
CSASPSGRYGDTQYF
>TRBV30|NA|NA|TRBJ2-3
TGTGCCTGGAGTCCCGACGGGAAGCACACAGATACGCAGTATTTT
CAWSPDGKHTDTQYF
>TRBV12-5|NA|NA|TRBJ1-4
TGTGCTAGGCTGGCGGGGGAGAATGAAAAACTGTTTTTT
CARLAGENEKLFF
>TRBV7-9|NA|TRBD1|TRBJ2-1
TGTGCCAGCAGCCTAACCCTCCGGGACAGGAATGAGCAGTTCTTC
CASSLTLRDRNEQFF
>TRBV28|NA|NA|TRBJ1-2
TGTGCCAGCAGTCAGCATCCCAGGGGCGGCTACACCTTC
CASSQHPRGGYTF
>TRBV18|once|NA|TRBJ2-5
TGTGCCAGCTCAACGGGTCTCCAAGAGACCCAGTACTTC
CASSTGLQETQYF
>TRBV6-5|NA|TRBD2|TRBJ2-7
TGTGCCAGCACCAGGACTAGCGGGAAATACGAGCAGTACTTC
CASTRTSGKYEQYF
>TRBV4-1|NA|NA|TRBJ2-7
TGCGCCAGCAGCCAGGGTCGGGGGGCTCTATACTTC
CASSQGRGALYF
>TRBV9|few|NA|TRBJ2-5
TGTGCCAGCAGCGTAGGGCTAGTTGGAGAGACCCAGTACTTC
CASSVGLVGETQYF
>TRBV28|few|NA|TRBJ1-1
TGTGCCAGCATCCTGAGACAGGAAGCTTTCTTT
CASILRQEAFF
>TRBV7-2|NA|NA|TRBJ1-2
TGTGCCAGCAGCTTAGAGAGCAGGGTTGGTGGCTACACCTTC
CASSLESRVGGYTF
>TRBV19|few|TRBD1|TRBJ1-1
TGTGCCAGTAGCCCAATACTACAGGGGGCAGCTTTCTTT
CASSPILQGAAFF
>TRBV6-5|NA|TRBD1|TRBJ1-6
TGTGCCAGCAGTTACGGACAGGGGTATAATTCACCCCTCCACTTT
CASSYGQGYNSPLHF
>TRBV30|NA|NA|TRBJ1-6
TGTGCCTGGAGATTCGGTGGAGGCGAAAATTCACCCCTCCACTTT
CAWRFGGGENSPLHF
>TRBV7-6|NA|TRBD1|TRBJ1-2
TGTGCCAGCAGCTTAGGACCGGGACAGGGAGGCTATGGCTACACCTTC
CASSLGPGQGGYGYTF
>TRBV30|NA|TRBD2|TRBJ2-4
TGTGCCTGGAGTTTAAGTAGCGGGAGAAACATTCAGTACTTC
CAWSLSSGRNIQYF
>TRBV30|NA|NA|TRBJ1-2
TGTGCCTGGAGTGACCAGGACAGATTCCGCCCGGGCTACACCTTC
CAWSDQDRFRPGYTF
>TRBV28|NA|NA|TRBJ1-5
TGTGCCAGCAGTTTTCCGGGAATTCTTGAGCCCCAGCATTTT
CASSFPGILEPQHF
>TRBV5-5|NA|NA|TRBJ2-5
TGTGCCAGCAGCTTGGCAGACAGGAGCCAAGAGACCCAGTACTTC
CASSLADRSQETQYF
>TRBV5-1|NA|TRBD1|TRBJ2-3
TGCGCCAGCAGCTCCAGGGGGATTGGGGCAGATACGCAGTATTTT
CASSSRGIGADTQYF